This T cell receptor beta chain is drawn from a study of T-cell memory formation after mild COVID-19. Across the study: Clustering of TCRs was largely donor specific.

Study conclusions and caveats: Shrinking CD4+ clones were chiefly CM and EM; CD8+ ones were chiefly EMRA. Pre-infection memory carried some responding clones, suggesting that cross-reactive memory joined.

The CDR3 covers 12 residues. V lost 2 bases and J 6 bases, leaving 7 bases between the germline ends. In germline, CDR1 is SEHNR, CDR2 FQNEAQ (reference sequence). UMIs and sample barcodes were carried by the TCR alpha and TCR beta cDNA libraries that 5'RACE produced using constant-segment primers. TCRdb re-derived calls from the 5' RACE reads in MiXCR, one entry per CDR3 protein. Among 400,000 or so distinct CDR3 sequences listed, about 20% were seen once. Notes on this clonotype: Antigen unknown.

The receptor's source is an adult woman who had mild COVID-19 (a few samples of this study predate the infection). Cell type and time point are not known. This chain links TRBV7-9 with TRBJ1-1; D is unresolved. The sample comprised PBMCs or a T cell subset sorted from them (not recorded which). The CDR3 here is CASSLKNAEAFF. CDR3 nucleotide sequence: TGTGCCAGCAGCTTAAAAAATGCTGAAGCTTTCTTT.